This T cell receptor beta chain stems from a study of T cells in lung cancer brain metastases. Study in general: Among the approximately 22 patients, 15 to 18 reported tobacco use, median 40 pack-years. Broader study findings: The analysis could not control for preoperative corticosteroids affecting T cell infiltration in brain metastases.

Paired samples had equal genomic DNA input, ranging roughly 2 to 5 ug. Some clones are missing from TCRdb's copy, which holds only in-frame ones; the method was immunoSEQ multiplex PCR. The data show about a thousand clones, 80% to 90% seen once. In the case of this clone: Antigen: not known.

CDR1 is KGHSH and CDR2 is LQKENI in the germline V gene. Trimming left V 4 bases short and J 3 bases short, with 19 bases between. The CDR3 is 17 amino acids. The chain links TRBV18 to TRBJ1-5, with TRBD1 as a possible D gene (5 bases). The receptor comes from a middle-aged woman with non-small cell lung cancer that had spread to the brain. Sequenced input: tumor tissue from a brain metastasis. The CDR3 nucleotides read TGTGCCAGCTCACACGGCTGGGACCTGGGGATCAATCAGCCCCAGCATTTT. Encoded protein: CASSHGWDLGINQPQHF.